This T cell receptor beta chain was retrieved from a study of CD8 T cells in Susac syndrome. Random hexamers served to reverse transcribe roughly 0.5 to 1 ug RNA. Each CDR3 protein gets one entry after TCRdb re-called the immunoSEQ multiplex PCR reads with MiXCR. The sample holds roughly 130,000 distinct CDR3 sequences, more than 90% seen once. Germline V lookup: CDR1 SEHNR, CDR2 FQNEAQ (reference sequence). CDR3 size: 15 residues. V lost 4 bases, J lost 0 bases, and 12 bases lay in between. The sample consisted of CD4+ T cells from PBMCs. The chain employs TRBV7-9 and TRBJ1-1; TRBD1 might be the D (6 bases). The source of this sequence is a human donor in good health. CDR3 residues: CASSYPGQMNTEAFF. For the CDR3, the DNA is TGTGCCAGCAGCTATCCGGGACAAATGAACACTGAAGCTTTCTTT.